The 25 T cell receptor beta chains given below trace back to one sample, sequenced in a study of blood T cell repertoires in COVID-19. Repertoires were generated with immunoSEQ multiplex PCR, while TCRdb's copy carries only in-frame clones and drops some. The sample has around 100,000 clones; approximately 84% are singletons. The sequencing input was peripheral blood. The receptor source for this set is a human donor in a cohort sampled during active COVID-19.

The chain links TRBV7-6 to TRBJ1-6; D perhaps matches TRBD1 (5 bases). This CDR3 spans 15 amino acids. Trimming stripped 1 base from V and 7 bases from J, with 11 bases between. Germline CDR1 and CDR2: SGHVS and FNYEAQ. DNA for the CDR3: TGTGCCAGCAGCTTAGTGGGGGGGTTCAATTCACCCCTCCACTTT. Its protein product is CASSLVGGFNSPLHF.

The genes are TRBV28 and TRBJ2-3, with D maybe TRBD1 (6 bases). Trimming left V 7 bases short and J 1 base short, with 15 bases between. The CDR3 extends over 15 amino acids. From germline, CDR1 is MDHEN and CDR2 SYDVKM. The CDR3 sequence is CASTLGAAGTDTQYF. CDR3 sequence (DNA): TGTGCCAGCACTCTGGGGGCGGCCGGCACAGATACGCAGTATTTT.

The chain is built from TRBV13 and TRBJ2-5; TRBD1 matches at 7 bases. In germline, CDR1 is PRHDT, CDR2 FYEKMQ (reference sequence). The CDR3 contains 14 residues. V shed 5 bases, J shed 5 bases, and the junction held 8 bases outside the gene matches. The CDR3 reads CASSPDRVPETQYF. CDR3 coding DNA: TGTGCCAGCAGCCCCGACAGGGTACCGGAGACCCAGTACTTC. Full variable domain (remainder filled in from reference TRBV13 and TRBJ2-5): AAGVIQSPRHLIKEKRETATLKCYPIPRHDTVYWYQQGPGQDPQFLISFYEKMQSDKGSIPDRFSAQQFSDYHSELNMSSLELGDSALYFCASSPDRVPETQYFGPGTRLLVL.

Regarding this clone: The sample holds other DNA sequences that translate to the same CDR3. CDR3: CASSPGQGNSPLHF. CDR3 bases: TGTGCCAGCTCACCGGGACAGGGGAATTCACCCCTCCACTTT. This sequence joins TRBV18 and TRBJ1-6, with 10 bases aligning to TRBD1. V trimming: 3 bases; J trimming: 7 bases; junction bases outside the gene matches: 0. Germline V gene lookup returns CDR1 KGHSH and CDR2 LQKENI. The CDR3 runs 14 residues.

Written as DNA, the CDR3 is TGTGCCAGCACCGGTGGAGCGGGGGGGCCTGGAAGGGAGACCCAGTACTTC. Translated, it gives CASTGGAGGPGRETQYF. V gene TRBV5-4 combines with J gene TRBJ2-5, with TRBD2 identical over 10 bases. The V gene end was trimmed by 6 bases and the J gene end by 5 bases; junction bases not matched to a gene: 16. In germline, CDR1 is SGHNT, CDR2 YYREEE (reference sequence). CDR3 length: 17 amino acids.

The chain is built from TRBV6-5 and TRBJ1-5, with 9 bases fitting TRBD1. Germline CDR1 reads MNHEY; CDR2 reads SVGAGI. V dropped 6 bases and J dropped 7; count of bases not matched to a gene: 4. The CDR3 length is 13 residues. CDR3 coding DNA: TGTGCCAGCAGACAACAGGGGGCGCAGCCCCAGCATTTT. Translating it yields CASRQQGAQPQHF.

This clone was observed once. CDR3 sequence reads: CASSLSVYSNQPQHF. The CDR3 DNA sequence: TGTGCCAGCAGCTTATCCGTTTATAGCAATCAGCCCCAGCATTTT. The gene calls are TRBV7-8 and TRBJ1-5; no definite D call. CDR1 and CDR2 (germline): SGHVS, FQNEAQ. Trimming stripped 2 bases from V and 0 bases from J, with 8 bases between. This CDR3 region has 15 residues.

The chain links TRBV10-1 to TRBJ2-1; 7 bases fit TRBD1. V was clipped by 8 bases and J by 6 bases; unmatched bases: 13. CDR3 size: 15 residues. CDR1 WNHNN and CDR2 SYGVQD come from the germline V gene (reference sequence). Here the CDR3 DNA reads TGCGCCAGCCCCTCCTGGGACAGTCTTCGCAATGAGCAGTTCTTC. It encodes CASPSWDSLRNEQFF.

CDR3 DNA: TGCGCCAGCAGCTCTCGGGGGGGCAAGGAGACCCAGTACTTC. This encodes CASSSRGGKETQYF. The J gene is TRBJ2-5, the V gene TRBV5-1, with 8 nucleotides matching TRBD2. Germline V gives CDR1 SGHRS, CDR2 YFSETQ. With V trimmed by 3 bases and J by 5 bases, 6 bases remained unmatched. This CDR3 is 14 amino acids long.

V usage is TRBV2 and J usage is TRBJ1-5, with 8 bases that match TRBD1. Per germline, CDR1 SNHLY and CDR2 FYNNEI. This CDR3 spans 14 amino acids. V shed 8 bases and J 2 bases; nucleotides not matched to a gene: 5. The CDR3 DNA reads TGTGCCAGCCGGTTGACAGGGGGCAATCAGCCCCAGCATTTT. This gives the protein CASRLTGGNQPQHF.

The chain joins TRBV5-1 to TRBJ1-6, with TRBD1 matching 11 bases. The V gene's germline CDR1 is SGHRS and CDR2 YFSETQ. Trimming removed 3 bases from V and 7 bases from J; junction bases left unmatched: 3. The CDR3 has 15 residues. The CDR3 loop reads CASSYGQGANSPLHF. Here the CDR3 DNA reads TGCGCCAGCAGCTACGGACAGGGGGCGAATTCACCCCTCCACTTT. Full variable domain (missing parts from reference TRBV5-1 and TRBJ1-6): KAGVTQTPRYLIKTRGQQVTLSCSPISGHRSVSWYQQTPGQGLQFLFEYFSETQRNKGNFPGRFSGRQFSNSRSEMNVSTLELGDSALYLCASSYGQGANSPLHFGNGTRLTVT.

The chain recombines TRBV14 with TRBJ2-2; D possibly corresponds to TRBD2 (5 bases). Germline values: CDR1 SGHDN, CDR2 FVKESK. V was clipped by 3 bases and J by 7 bases, with 18 bases between them. This CDR3 has 16 residues. This CDR3 reads CASSHLGRPPGGELFF. The CDR3 DNA reads as TGTGCCAGCAGCCACCTAGGGAGACCCCCGGGCGGGGAGCTGTTTTTT.

This chain connects TRBV27 to TRBJ2-7; 7 nucleotides match TRBD1. V dropped 5 bases and J dropped 6; count of bases not matched to a gene: 7. This CDR3 spans 13 amino acids. Germline CDR1 reads MNHEY; CDR2 reads SMNVEV (reference sequence). The CDR3 region has the DNA TGTGCCAGCAGTGTACAGGGGATTGGCGAGCAGTACTTC. Translated, it gives CASSVQGIGEQYF.

The V gene is TRBV7-6, the J gene TRBJ1-2; 10 bases agree with TRBD1. J gave up 6 bases and V 5 bases, and 6 bases lay outside the gene matches. Germline V gene data show CDR1 as SGHVS and CDR2 as FNYEAQ. The CDR3 length is 14 residues. CDR3 DNA: TGTGCCAGCAGCAAACGACAGGGGGCGGATGGCTACACCTTC. Protein sequence: CASSKRQGADGYTF.

The J gene is TRBJ1-5, the V gene TRBV7-2, with 9 bases identical to TRBD1. Trimming cost V 1 base and J 0 bases; bases outside gene matches: 4. The CDR3 contains 17 residues. Germline V gene data show CDR1 as SGHTA and CDR2 as FQGNSA. CDR3 in amino acids: CASSLVGTGNSNQPQHF. CDR3 nucleotides: TGTGCCAGCAGCTTAGTAGGGACAGGGAATAGCAATCAGCCCCAGCATTTT.

A single count supports this clone. This chain uses TRBV7-2 with TRBJ1-5, with a tentative D call TRBD1 (6 bases). Germline V gives CDR1 SGHTA, CDR2 FQGNSA. The CDR3 runs to 14 residues. V shed 5 bases and J shed 4 bases, with 12 bases lying between them. CDR3 protein: CASSEGVLNQPQHF. In DNA, the CDR3 is TGTGCCAGCAGCGAGGGGGTTTTGAATCAGCCCCAGCATTTT.

V usage is TRBV19 and J usage is TRBJ2-5; 8 nucleotides align to TRBD2. The CDR3 contains 17 residues. Germline CDR1 LNHDA, CDR2 SQIVND (reference sequence). J was trimmed by 5 bases and V by 7 bases; bases with no gene match: 18. The CDR3, as DNA: TGTGCCAGTACCCCATCCGGCACGGGGGGGCCAGTCGAGACCCAGTACTTC. Protein product: CASTPSGTGGPVETQYF.

The chain has TRBV9 and TRBJ1-1, with TRBD1 identical over 12 bases. The CDR3 extends over 15 amino acids. The trim removed 5 bases at V and 2 bases at J, leaving 4 bases unmatched. Germline V gene data show CDR1 as SGDLS and CDR2 as YYNGEE. CDR3 protein: CASRPGQGANTEAFF. Written as DNA, the CDR3 is TGTGCCAGCAGACCGGGACAGGGGGCCAACACTGAAGCTTTCTTT.

The J gene is TRBJ2-1, the V gene TRBV9; D ambiguous. Germline CDR1 SGDLS, CDR2 YYNGEE. The V gene lost 1 base and the J gene lost 5 bases, with 10 bases spanning the gap. CDR3 size: 14 residues. CDR3 sequence (DNA): TGTGCCAGCAGCGTACAAACTTTTGACAATGAGCAGTTCTTC. Its translation: CASSVQTFDNEQFF.

This chain joins TRBV5-5 and TRBJ1-2, with 7 bases lining up with TRBD1. V gave up 0 bases and J gave up 7 bases; unmatched junction bases: 12. Germline lookup yields CDR1 SGHKS and CDR2 YYEKEE (reference sequence). There are 16 residues in the CDR3. The CDR3 nucleotides read TGTGCCAGCAGCTTGGGGGTGGCCACAGGGGAGACTGGCTACACCTTC. Its translation is CASSLGVATGETGYTF.

The chain couples TRBV4-3 to TRBJ2-5; D not certain. The V gene's germline CDR1 is LGHNA and CDR2 YSLEER. The length of the CDR3 is 14 residues. V lost 2 bases, J lost 2 bases, and 9 bases lay in between. The CDR3 sequence is CASSQQVIQETQYF. The CDR3 DNA reads TGCGCCAGCAGCCAACAGGTGATACAAGAGACCCAGTACTTC.

This clone has only one observation. The V call is TRBV7-2, the J call TRBJ1-1, with 7 bases fitting TRBD1. The germline V gene encodes CDR1 SGHTA and CDR2 FQGNSA. Trimming at V came to 4 bases and at J to 3 bases, leaving 5 bases not matched to a gene. The CDR3 runs to 14 residues. CDR3 nucleotide sequence: TGTGCCAGCAGCTCTAACAGGGGAGACACTGAAGCTTTCTTT. Translated: CASSSNRGDTEAFF.

The chain couples TRBV4-3 to TRBJ2-7; 7 bases are shared with TRBD1. CDR3 length: 15 residues. Germline CDR1 is LGHNA and CDR2 is YSLEER. J lost 1 base, V lost 1 base, and 4 bases had no gene match. CDR3 sequence (DNA): TGCGCCAGCAGCCAAGGGGACAGTTCGTCCTACGAGCAGTACTTC. Encoded protein: CASSQGDSSSYEQYF.

As concerns this clone: At one of its ends the junction is not consistent with the germline gene, which may arise from a read error. The chain carries TRBV7-7 and TRBJ2-5, with 8 nucleotides matching TRBD1. Germline V gives CDR1 SSHAT, CDR2 FNYEAQ (reference sequence). The CDR3 is 15 amino acids. The chain's CDR3 is CASSPRSGGAETQYF. DNA of the CDR3: TGTGCTAGCAGCCCTCGGTCAGGGGGCGCAGAGACCCAGTACTTC.

The rearrangement joins TRBV5-1 to TRBJ1-6; D ambiguous. CDR1 is SGHRS, CDR2 YFSETQ, per germline. The ends were cut back, 2 bases at V and 3 bases at J, with 9 bases in the middle. CDR3 length equals 15 residues. The CDR3 loop reads CASSFRTDYNSPLHF. The CDR3 DNA follows: TGCGCCAGCAGCTTTAGGACTGACTATAATTCACCCCTCCACTTT. The full variable domain, in which reference TRBV5-1 and TRBJ1-6 provide the parts outside the CDR3, is KAGVTQTPRYLIKTRGQQVTLSCSPISGHRSVSWYQQTPGQGLQFLFEYFSETQRNKGNFPGRFSGRQFSNSRSEMNVSTLELGDSALYLCASSFRTDYNSPLHFGNGTRLTVT.